This T cell receptor beta chain was identified during a study of T-cell memory formation after mild COVID-19. This clonotype was seen only a few times. The antigen is not known. The CDR3 sequence is 13 residues long. The germline V gene has CDR1 ENHRY and CDR2 SYGVKD. The trim removed 6 bases at V and 6 bases at J, leaving 7 bases unmatched. TCRdb recomputed calls from the 5' RACE reads with MiXCR, one row per CDR3 protein. In the table there are hundreds of thousands of distinct CDR3 sequences, less than 20% of which are singletons. Study conclusions and caveats: Memory cells collected pre-infection included some clones that later responded, suggesting cross-reactive memory joined.

The origin of this receptor is a young man who had mild COVID-19 (a few samples of this study predate the infection). Cell type and time point are not known. The specimen was PBMCs or a T cell subset sorted from them (not recorded which). The chain combines TRBV10-3 with TRBJ1-2; 7 positions match TRBD1. This chain's CDR3 is CAIRPTGSDGYTF. The CDR3 coding sequence is TGTGCCATCAGGCCGACAGGGTCGGATGGCTACACCTTC.